This T cell receptor (beta chain) originates from a study of blood T cell repertoires in COVID-19. Study as a whole: Material from acute and convalescent COVID-19 was sourced from the United States, Italy and Spain. Sources were T cells, B-cell-depleted T cells, or PBMCs; the material itself was cDNA or gDNA.

Sequenced by immunoSEQ multiplex PCR; TCRdb stores in-frame clones only, minus some. The table lists around 260,000 clones, around nine tenths of them singletons. The germline V gene encodes CDR1 MNHNS and CDR2 SASEGT. This CDR3 has 15 residues. Between the trimmed V and J ends, which lost 1 base and 0 bases, there was a span of 10 bases. A Seattle source enrolled patients during active infection and followed them longitudinally. This chain links TRBV6-1 with TRBJ2-7; a possible D gene is TRBD1 (5 bases). Sequenced sample: peripheral blood. The sequence came from a woman in her seventies with COVID-19, enrolled during active disease. CDR3 in amino acids: CASSEVWGLSYEQYF. CDR3 DNA: TGTGCCAGCAGTGAAGTCTGGGGCCTCTCCTACGAGCAGTACTTC.